This T cell receptor beta chain was identified during a study of T cells in Graves' hyperthyroidism and ophthalmopathy. CDR1 is MNHNS and CDR2 is SASEGT in the germline V gene. The ends were cut back, 6 bases at V and 0 bases at J, with 12 bases in the middle. This CDR3 has 14 residues. RNA transcripts provided the source from which TCR beta CDR3 regions were amplified. The HTBI primer set served for first-round RT-PCR of the TCR CDR3. MiXCR was run by TCRdb on the multiplex PCR reads, yielding one entry per CDR3 protein. Of about 260,000 distinct CDR3 sequences listed, roughly 22% were seen once; the top ten hold around 65%.

This TCR came from a man aged 30 to 39 with Graves' ophthalmopathy. The chain joins TRBV6-1 to TRBJ2-7, with a possible D match to TRBD1 (6 bases). The specimen sequenced was blood. The DNA for the CDR3 is TGTGCCAGCAGCCGGGACATCGGCTCCTACGAGCAGTACTTC. Translation gives CASSRDIGSYEQYF.